These 3 T cell receptor beta chains were sequenced from one sample in a study of metastatic and nonmetastatic thyroid tumors. With MiXCR, TCRdb called clones anew from the PCR reads. The repertoire holds more than 65,000 clones, with more than 13% as singletons. Patients were all untreated before their thyroid surgery. Sequencing was done on a sample of blood. These TCRs come from a male donor with papillary thyroid cancer or a benign thyroid nodule (not recorded which). Some clones in this sample may be carry-over from other donors' samples.

To note about this clone: One end of the junction does not line up with germline, which may come from a read error. This chain links TRBV28 with TRBJ2-7; D is possibly TRBD2 (6 bases). The CDR3 extends over 13 amino acids. Per the germline V gene, CDR1 is MDHEN and CDR2 is SYDVKM. The CDR3 bases are TGTGCCAGCAGTGGGACTGGAATCAGACAGCAGCACTTC. It specifies CASSGTGIRQQHF.

This clone has ten or more counts. The rearrangement joins TRBV30 to TRBJ1-5, with D hard to call. CDR3 size: 12 residues. Germline assignment: CDR1 GTSNPN and CDR2 SVGIG (reference sequence). V was shortened by 3 bases and J by 9 bases, with 12 bases between the two germline ends. CDR3 DNA: TGTGCCTGGAGCGTTAGGGTTGGGCCCCAGCATTTT. Amino acid sequence: CAWSVRVGPQHF.

This clone was detected only a few times. The gene calls are TRBV6-4 and TRBJ2-2; perhaps TRBD2 as D (5 bases). Germline V gene sequence: CDR1 MRHNA, CDR2 SNTAGT. The CDR3 has 16 residues. V lost 4 bases and J 1 base, leaving 13 bases between the germline ends. CDR3 DNA: TGTGCCAGCAGTGCTTTCAGCGGTGAGAACACCGGGGAGCTGTTTTTT. Amino acid sequence: CASSAFSGENTGELFF.